The subject of this entry is one T cell receptor (beta chain). The sample originates from a study of blood T cell repertoires in COVID-19. In the study overall: The United States, Italy and Spain provided the acute and convalescent COVID-19 samples. T cells, B-cell-depleted T cells, or PBMCs supplied cDNA or gDNA.

Original processing notes: The authors estimated nucleated cell counts from reference gene primer amplification. Clones were sequenced by immunoSEQ multiplex PCR, and TCRdb holds only the in-frame ones, with some missing. V, J and clone size are those of that table, while D and trimming were read from the DNA. The data hold 50,000 to 60,000 clones, with 75% to 85% observed a single time. Germline-derived CDR1 and CDR2 are MNHEY and SMNVEV (reference sequence). The CDR3 consists of 15 residues. V was pared by 7 bases and J by 7 bases, with 17 bases between. The sample comprised peripheral blood. This chain links TRBV27 with TRBJ1-6; the D is unclear. The clonotype comes from a middle-aged man with acute or convalescent COVID-19. The CDR3: CASTAERPGNSPLHF. In DNA, the CDR3 is TGTGCCAGCACCGCCGAAAGACCGGGAAATTCACCCCTCCACTTT.